A selection of T cell receptor beta chains follows, all from one sample in a study of T cells after yellow fever vaccination. Each CDR3 protein is one row after TCRdb ran MiXCR on the 5' RACE reads. The data hold hundreds of thousands of distinct CDR3 sequences, with 13% observed a single time. The specimen was PBMCs, collected on the day of the yellow fever booster vaccination. The origin of the receptors is a man younger than 45 who received the YFV17D yellow fever vaccine. CDR3s leave out the opening cysteine and the closing phenylalanine or tryptophan.

length	V	J	CDR3
11	TRBV10-3	TRBJ1-1	AITTGPGDEAF
18	TRBV11-2	TRBJ2-7	ASSLPPWTSGVSNSYEQY
10	TRBV9	TRBJ2-4	ASSAGGADQY
14	TRBV20-1	TRBJ2-3	SAIAGGSAGPDTQY
13	TRBV5-1	TRBJ2-6	ASRPLNSGANVLT
13	TRBV7-2	TRBJ2-3	ASSLMGGTTDTRY
12	TRBV7-7	TRBJ2-4	ASSPGSGVNIQY
12	TRBV7-7	TRBJ2-1	ASSLGQGLNEQF
14	TRBV27	TRBJ1-3	ASSPGPGNSGNTIY
14	TRBV7-9	TRBJ2-1	ASKSGLAVSYNEQF
12	TRBV7-9	TRBJ2-7	ASREAGDDGEQY
12	TRBV20-1	TRBJ2-7	SATGTGVSGEQY